This TCR beta chain was profiled in a study of long-term antiretroviral therapy in people with HIV. Study details: It was about a decade after the earliest samples that the 2015 immediate-ART recommendation appeared.

The libraries were made with immunoSEQ v3.0 at survey level. TCRdb keeps only in-frame clones here, not all; method: immunoSEQ multiplex PCR. The data hold tens of thousands of clones, with 75% to 90% observed a single time. This clone turned up a few times. Germline V gene lookup returns CDR1 LNHDA and CDR2 SQIVND (reference sequence). CDR3 size: 14 residues. With 11 bases clipped from V and 1 base from J, the junction kept 2 bases outside the gene matches. Material: unsorted PBMCs, obtained 0.8 years before starting antiretroviral therapy. This chain uses TRBV19 with TRBJ1-6; 10 nucleotides align to TRBD1. The receptor was derived from a man between 18 and 29 years old with HIV. This chain's CDR3 is CARDRGSYNSPLHF. CDR3 DNA: TGTGCCCGGGACAGGGGATCCTATAATTCACCCCTCCACTTT.